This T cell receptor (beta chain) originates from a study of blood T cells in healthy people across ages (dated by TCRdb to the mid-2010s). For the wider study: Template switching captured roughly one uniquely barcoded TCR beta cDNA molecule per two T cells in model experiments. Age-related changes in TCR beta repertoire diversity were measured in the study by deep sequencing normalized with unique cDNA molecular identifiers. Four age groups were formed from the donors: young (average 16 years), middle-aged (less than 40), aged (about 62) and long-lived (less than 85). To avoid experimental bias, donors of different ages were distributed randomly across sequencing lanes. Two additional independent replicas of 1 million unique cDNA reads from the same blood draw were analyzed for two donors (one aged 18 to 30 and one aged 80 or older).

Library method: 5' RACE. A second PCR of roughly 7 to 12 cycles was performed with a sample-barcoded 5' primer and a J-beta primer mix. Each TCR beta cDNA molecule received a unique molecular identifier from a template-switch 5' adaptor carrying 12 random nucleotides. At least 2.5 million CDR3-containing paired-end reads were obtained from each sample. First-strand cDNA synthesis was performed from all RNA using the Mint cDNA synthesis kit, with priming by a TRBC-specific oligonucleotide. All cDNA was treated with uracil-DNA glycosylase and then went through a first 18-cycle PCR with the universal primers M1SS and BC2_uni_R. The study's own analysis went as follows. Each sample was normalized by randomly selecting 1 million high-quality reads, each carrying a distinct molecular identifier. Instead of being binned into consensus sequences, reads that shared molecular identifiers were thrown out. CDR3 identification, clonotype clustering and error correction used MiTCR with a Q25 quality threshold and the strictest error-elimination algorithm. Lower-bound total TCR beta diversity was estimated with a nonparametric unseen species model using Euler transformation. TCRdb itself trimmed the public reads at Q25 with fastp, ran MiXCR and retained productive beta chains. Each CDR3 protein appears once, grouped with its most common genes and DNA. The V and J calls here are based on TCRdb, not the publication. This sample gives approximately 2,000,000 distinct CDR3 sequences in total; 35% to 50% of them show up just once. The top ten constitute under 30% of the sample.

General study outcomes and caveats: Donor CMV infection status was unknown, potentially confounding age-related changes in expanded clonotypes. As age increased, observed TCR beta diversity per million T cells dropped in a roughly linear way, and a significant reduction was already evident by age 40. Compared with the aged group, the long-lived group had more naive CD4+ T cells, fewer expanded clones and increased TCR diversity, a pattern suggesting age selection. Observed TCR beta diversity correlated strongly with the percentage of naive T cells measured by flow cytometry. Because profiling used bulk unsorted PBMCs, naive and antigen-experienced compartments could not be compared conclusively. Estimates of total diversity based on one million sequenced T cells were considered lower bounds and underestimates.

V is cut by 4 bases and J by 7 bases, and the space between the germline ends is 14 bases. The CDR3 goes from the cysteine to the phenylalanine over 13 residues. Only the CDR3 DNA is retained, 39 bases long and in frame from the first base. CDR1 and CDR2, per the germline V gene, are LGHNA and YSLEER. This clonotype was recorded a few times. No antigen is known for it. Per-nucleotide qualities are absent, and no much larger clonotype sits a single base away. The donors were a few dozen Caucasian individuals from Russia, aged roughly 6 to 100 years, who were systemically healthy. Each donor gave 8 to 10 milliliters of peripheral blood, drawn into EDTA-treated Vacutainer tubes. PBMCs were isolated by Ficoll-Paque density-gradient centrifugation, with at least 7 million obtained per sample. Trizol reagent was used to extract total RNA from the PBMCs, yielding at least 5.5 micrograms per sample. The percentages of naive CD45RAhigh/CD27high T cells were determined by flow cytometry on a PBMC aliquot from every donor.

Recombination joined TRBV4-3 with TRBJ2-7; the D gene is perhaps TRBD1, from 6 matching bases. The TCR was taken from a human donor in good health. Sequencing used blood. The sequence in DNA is TGCGCCAGCAGCCGACAGGTTTCGCGGGAGCAGTACTTC. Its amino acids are CASSRQVSREQYF.